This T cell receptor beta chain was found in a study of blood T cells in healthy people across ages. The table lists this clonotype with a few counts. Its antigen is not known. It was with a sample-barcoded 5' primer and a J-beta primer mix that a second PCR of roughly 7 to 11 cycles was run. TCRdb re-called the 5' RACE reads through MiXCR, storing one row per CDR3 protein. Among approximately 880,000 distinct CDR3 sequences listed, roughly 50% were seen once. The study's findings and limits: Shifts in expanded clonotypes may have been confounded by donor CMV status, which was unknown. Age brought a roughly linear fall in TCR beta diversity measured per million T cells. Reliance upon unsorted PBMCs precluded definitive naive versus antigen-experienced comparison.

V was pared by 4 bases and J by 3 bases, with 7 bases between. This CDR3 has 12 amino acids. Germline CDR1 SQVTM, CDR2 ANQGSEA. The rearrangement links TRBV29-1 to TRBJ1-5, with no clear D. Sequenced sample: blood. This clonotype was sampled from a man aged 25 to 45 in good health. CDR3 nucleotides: TGCAGCGTTGCGCAGGCCAATCAGCCCCAGCATTTT. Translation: CSVAQANQPQHF.